This T cell receptor beta chain was captured in a study of cytomegalovirus exposure and HLA in healthy donors. Overall study: About four fifths of 398 genotyped donors fell in the Caucasian-associated ancestry cluster.

V gave up 4 bases and J gave up 5 bases, with 9 bases separating them. The germline gives CDR1 SQVTM, CDR2 ANQGSEA. The CDR3 contains 11 residues. Vbeta (60) and Jbeta (13) primers were used in the PCR. Assay: immunoSEQ multiplex PCR; the TCRdb copy retains only in-frame clones and omits some. The table has fewer than 100,000 clones, roughly three quarters seen once; the top ten hold roughly 8%. Input material: PBMCs. The sequence was collected from a female donor in good health and CMV-seronegative. J is TRBJ2-7 and V is TRBV29-1; D not certain. CDR3 amino acids: CSVVRQDEQYF. The CDR3 nucleotides are TGCAGCGTTGTCAGGCAGGACGAGCAGTACTTC.